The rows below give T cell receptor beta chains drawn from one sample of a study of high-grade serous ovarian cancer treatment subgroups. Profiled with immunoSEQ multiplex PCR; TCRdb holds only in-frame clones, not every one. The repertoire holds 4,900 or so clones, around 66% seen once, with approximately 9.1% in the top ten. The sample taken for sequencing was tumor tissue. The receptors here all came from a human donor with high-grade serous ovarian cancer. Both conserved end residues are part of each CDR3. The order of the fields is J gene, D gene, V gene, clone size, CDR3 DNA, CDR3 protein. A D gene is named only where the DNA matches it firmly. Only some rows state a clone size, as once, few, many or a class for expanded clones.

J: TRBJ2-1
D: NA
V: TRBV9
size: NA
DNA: TGTGCCAGCAGCGTAGTCCCCTCCTACAATGAGCAGTTCTTC
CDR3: CASSVVPSYNEQFF

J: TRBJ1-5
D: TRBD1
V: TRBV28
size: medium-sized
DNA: TGTGCCAGCAGTCTACCAGGGACAGGGTCCAATCAGCCCCAGCATTTT
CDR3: CASSLPGTGSNQPQHF

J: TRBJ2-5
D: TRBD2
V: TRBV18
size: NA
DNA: TGTGCCAGCTCAGGCCTTCTAGCGGGAGGAGGAGAGACCCAGTACTTC
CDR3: CASSGLLAGGGETQYF

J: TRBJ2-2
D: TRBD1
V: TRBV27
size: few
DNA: TGTGCCAGCAGCTTGGACAGGGGGTCCGGGGAGCTGTTTTTT
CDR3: CASSLDRGSGELFF

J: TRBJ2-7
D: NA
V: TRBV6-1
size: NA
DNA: TGTGCCAGCTCCGGGACGGCCTCCTACGAGCAGTACTTC
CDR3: CASSGTASYEQYF

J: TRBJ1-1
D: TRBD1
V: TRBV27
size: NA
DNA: TGTGCCAGCAGTTTCGACAGGGTTACTGAAGCTTTCTTT
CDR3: CASSFDRVTEAFF

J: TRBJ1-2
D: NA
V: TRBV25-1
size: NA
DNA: TGTGCCAGCAGTCCAGGGACGAACTATGGCTACACCTTC
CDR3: CASSPGTNYGYTF

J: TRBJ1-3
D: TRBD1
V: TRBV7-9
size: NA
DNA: TGTGCCAGCAGTACGACAGGGACTGGAAACACCATATATTTT
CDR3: CASSTTGTGNTIYF

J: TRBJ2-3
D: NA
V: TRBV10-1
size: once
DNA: TGCGCCAGCAGTGAAGTCCTCCCTAGCACAGATACGCAGTATTTT
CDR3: CASSEVLPSTDTQYF

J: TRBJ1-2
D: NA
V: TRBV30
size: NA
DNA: TGTGCCTGGAGTGTACCTGGGTCCTATGGCTACACCTTC
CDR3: CAWSVPGSYGYTF

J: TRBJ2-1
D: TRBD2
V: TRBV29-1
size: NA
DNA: TGCAGCGTTAAGCAGATAGCGGGAGGCATGAATGAGCAGTTCTTC
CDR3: CSVKQIAGGMNEQFF

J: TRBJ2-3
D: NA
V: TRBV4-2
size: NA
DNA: TGTGCCAGCAGCCAAGGGGACTCTAAAACAGATACGCAGTATTTT
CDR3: CASSQGDSKTDTQYF

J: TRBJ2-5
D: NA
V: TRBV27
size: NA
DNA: TGTGCCAGCAGATATACAGGTGACCAAGAGACCCAGTACTTC
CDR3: CASRYTGDQETQYF

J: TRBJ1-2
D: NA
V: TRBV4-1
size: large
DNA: TGCGCCAGCAGCCTCGGGGTCAACTATGGCTACACCTTC
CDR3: CASSLGVNYGYTF

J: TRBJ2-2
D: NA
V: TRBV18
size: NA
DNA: TGTGCCAGCTCACCACCGAACAGGGCCGGCACCGGGGAGCTGTTTTTT
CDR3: CASSPPNRAGTGELFF

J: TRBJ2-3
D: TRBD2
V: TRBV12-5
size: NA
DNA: TGTGCTAGTGGTTTGGTACTGGCTAGCGGGAGAAGAGATACGCAGTATTTT
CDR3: CASGLVLASGRRDTQYF

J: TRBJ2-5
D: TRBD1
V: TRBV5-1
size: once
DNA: TGCGCCAGCAGCCAGACAGGGGGCCAAGAGACCCAGTACTTC
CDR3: CASSQTGGQETQYF

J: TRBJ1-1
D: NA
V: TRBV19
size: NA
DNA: TGTGCCAGTAGACTCAGGCGGGCAATGAACACTGAAGCTTTCTTT
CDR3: CASRLRRAMNTEAFF

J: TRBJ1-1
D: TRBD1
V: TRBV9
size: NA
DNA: TGTGCCAGCAGCTCCGACAGGGGGCCCACTGAAGCTTTCTTT
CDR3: CASSSDRGPTEAFF

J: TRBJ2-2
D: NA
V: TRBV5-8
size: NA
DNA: TGTGCCAGCAGCGAGGTTGCGAGGGGGACCGAGGAGCTGTTTTTT
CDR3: CASSEVARGTEELFF

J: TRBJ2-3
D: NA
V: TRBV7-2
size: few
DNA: TGTGCCAGCAGCTTAGTCTCTGGGACCACAGATACGCAGTATTTT
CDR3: CASSLVSGTTDTQYF

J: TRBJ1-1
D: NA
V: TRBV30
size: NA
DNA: TGTGCCTTACAGGGAGGCATCACTGAAGCTTTCTTT
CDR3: CALQGGITEAFF

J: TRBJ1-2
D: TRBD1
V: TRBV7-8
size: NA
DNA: TGTGCCAGCAGCTCCAGGGACAGGGTTCTGTCGGGCTACACCTTC
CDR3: CASSSRDRVLSGYTF

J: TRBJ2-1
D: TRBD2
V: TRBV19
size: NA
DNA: TGTGCCAGTAGTATGGGACTAGCCCTTTTGGGTGAGCAGTTCTTC
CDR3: CASSMGLALLGEQFF

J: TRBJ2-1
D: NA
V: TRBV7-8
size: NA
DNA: TGTGCCAGCAGCTTAGTCAGAGGGAGCTCCTACAATGAGCAGTTCTTC
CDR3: CASSLVRGSSYNEQFF

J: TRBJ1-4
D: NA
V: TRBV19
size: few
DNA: TGTGCCAGTAGTCCAGCCCCGGGGGGGTATACTAATGAAAAACTGTTTTTT
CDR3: CASSPAPGGYTNEKLFF

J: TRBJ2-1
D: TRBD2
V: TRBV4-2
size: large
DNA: TGTGCCAGCAGCGGCTGGGAGGGCGGGAGGGCAGGTGAGCAGTTCTTC
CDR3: CASSGWEGGRAGEQFF

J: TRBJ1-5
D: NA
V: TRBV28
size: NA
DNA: TGTGCCAGCAGTCCCGGGCCGGGACGTTTCAATCAGCCCCAGCATTTT
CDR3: CASSPGPGRFNQPQHF

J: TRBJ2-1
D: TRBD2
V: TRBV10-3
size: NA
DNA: TGTGCCATCAGGATGACTAGCGGGGCTTCTTACAATGAGCAGTTCTTC
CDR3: CAIRMTSGASYNEQFF

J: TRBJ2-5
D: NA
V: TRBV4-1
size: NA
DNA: TGCGCCAGCAGCCAAGCGGGAGAAGAGACCCAGTACTTC
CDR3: CASSQAGEETQYF

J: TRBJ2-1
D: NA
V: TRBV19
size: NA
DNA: TGTGCCAGTTGTAACCCCGGAACTGCACAGTTCTTC
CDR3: CASCNPGTAQFF

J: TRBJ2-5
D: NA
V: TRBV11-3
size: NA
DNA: TGTGCCAGCAGCTTAGGGGACCAAGAGACCCAGTACTTC
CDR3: CASSLGDQETQYF

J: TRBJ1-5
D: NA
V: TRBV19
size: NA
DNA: TGTGCCAGTAGTATACCCGGGCCCCAGCCCCAGCATTTT
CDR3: CASSIPGPQPQHF

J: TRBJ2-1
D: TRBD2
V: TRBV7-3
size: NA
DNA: TGTGCCAGCAGCTTGTTAGCGGGAGGCTACAATGAGCAGTTCTTC
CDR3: CASSLLAGGYNEQFF

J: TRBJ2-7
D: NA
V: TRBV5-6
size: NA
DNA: TGTGCCAGCAGCCCCTATGACAGCTACGAGCAGTACTTC
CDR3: CASSPYDSYEQYF